What follows describes a single T cell receptor beta chain. As yet, its antigen is unknown. The data were taken from a study of blood T cells in healthy people across ages. Study-wide results and limits: Age advanced and TCR beta diversity per million T cells fell, roughly linearly.

Around 10 milliliters was the volume of peripheral blood drawn from each donor. There were at least 5 micrograms of total RNA extracted from every sample. A second roughly 6 to 12 cycle PCR used barcoded and J-beta primers. Each CDR3 protein gets one entry after TCRdb re-called the 5' RACE reads with MiXCR. Of about 970,000 distinct CDR3 sequences listed, roughly half were seen once; the top ten hold 20% to 25%. The CDR3 has 13 residues. Trimming pared 8 bases from V and 3 bases from J, leaving 10 bases between. Material for sequencing was blood. The origin of this receptor is an older woman in good health. This rearrangement joins TRBV12-3 or TRBV12-4 to TRBJ1-4; D unresolved. CDR3 protein: CASRTDPNEKLFF. In nucleotides, the CDR3 is TGTGCCAGCCGAACAGATCCTAATGAAAAACTGTTTTTT.